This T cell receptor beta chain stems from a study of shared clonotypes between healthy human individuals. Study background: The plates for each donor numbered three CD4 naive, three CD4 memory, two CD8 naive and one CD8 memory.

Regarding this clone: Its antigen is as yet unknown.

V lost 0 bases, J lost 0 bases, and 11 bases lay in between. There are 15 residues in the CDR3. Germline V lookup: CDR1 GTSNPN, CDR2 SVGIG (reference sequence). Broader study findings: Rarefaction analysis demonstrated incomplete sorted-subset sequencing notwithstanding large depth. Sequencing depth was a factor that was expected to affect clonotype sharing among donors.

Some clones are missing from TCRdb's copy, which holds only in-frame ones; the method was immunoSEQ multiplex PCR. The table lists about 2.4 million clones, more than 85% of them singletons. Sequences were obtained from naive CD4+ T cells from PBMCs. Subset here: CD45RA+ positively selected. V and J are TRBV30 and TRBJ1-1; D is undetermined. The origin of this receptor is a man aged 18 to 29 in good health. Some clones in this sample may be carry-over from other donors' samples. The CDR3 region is CAWSVGRTMNTEAFF. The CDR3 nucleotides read TGTGCCTGGAGTGTGGGTCGAACCATGAACACTGAAGCTTTCTTT.